One and the same sample provided the 29 T cell receptor beta chains below, sequenced in a study of T cells in Graves' hyperthyroidism and ophthalmopathy. Template material for amplifying TCR beta CDR3 regions consisted of RNA transcripts. First-round RT-PCR targeting the TCR CDR3 was performed with the HTBI primer set. A single record per CDR3 protein comes from TCRdb applying MiXCR to the multiplex PCR reads. The sample lists 490,000 or so distinct CDR3 sequences; roughly 45% were seen once. Sequencing was carried out using peripheral blood or thyroid tissue (not recorded which). The receptors shown here come from an adult woman with Graves' disease, either hyperthyroidism or ophthalmopathy (not recorded which).

The V and J genes are TRBV2 and TRBJ1-2, with TRBD1 matching 8 bases. Germline trimming cut 5 bases from V and 5 bases from J; bases unmatched to any gene: 7. The CDR3 covers 14 residues. CDR1 is SNHLY, CDR2 FYNNEI, per germline. CDR3 region: CASSIGTGQYGYTF. The CDR3 coding sequence is TGTGCCAGCAGTATCGGGACAGGACAATATGGCTACACCTTC.

The chain combines TRBV10-3 with TRBJ1-2, with a tentative D call TRBD1 (6 bases). The CDR3 loop spans 12 amino acids. Germline assignment: CDR1 ENHRY and CDR2 SYGVKD. Trimming stripped 7 bases from V and 6 bases from J, with 12 bases between. Here the CDR3 DNA reads TGTGCCATCATGCCAGGGGATAATGGCTACACCTTC. Its translation: CAIMPGDNGYTF.

The rearrangement joins TRBV14 to TRBJ1-6, with 10 bases fitting TRBD1. The germline gives CDR1 SGHDN, CDR2 FVKESK. This CDR3 contains 14 residues. V shed 3 bases, J shed 10 bases, and the junction held 3 bases outside the gene matches. CDR3 protein: CASSQGQGISPLHF. CDR3 DNA: TGTGCCAGCAGCCAGGGACAGGGGATATCACCCCTCCACTTT.

Details on this clonotype: An end of the junction does not agree with germline; a read error may underlie this. The V call is TRBV20-1, the J call TRBJ2-7; 9 bases are shared with TRBD1. This CDR3 has 13 residues. Germline V CDR1 and CDR2: DFQATT, SNEGSKA (reference sequence). In nucleotides, the CDR3 is TGCAGTGCCAGAGGGACAGGGTACCGCGAGCAGTACTTC. It specifies CSARGTGYREQYF.

The chain uses TRBV7-2 and TRBJ1-5; D gene unclear. CDR1 and CDR2 from the germline V gene are SGHTA and FQGNSA. The germline V and J ends were trimmed by 5 bases and 2 bases, with 19 bases remaining between them. The CDR3 is 17 residues long. This chain's CDR3 is CASSQDLTGIRNQPQHF. The CDR3 DNA follows: TGTGCCAGCAGCCAAGACTTAACCGGGATCCGCAATCAGCCCCAGCATTTT. Full variable domain (remainder filled in from reference TRBV7-2 and TRBJ1-5): GAGVSQSPSNKVTEKGKDVELRCDPISGHTALYWYRQSLGQGLEFLIYFQGNSAPDKSGLPSDRFSAERTGGSVSTLTIQRTQQEDSAVYLCASSQDLTGIRNQPQHFGDGTRLSIL.

In this sample, this clonotype turned up many times. The CDR3 DNA sequence: TGCAGTGCTAGAGAGCCGGCAAAACGTGAAGCTTTCTTT. This sequence encodes CSAREPAKREAFF. V gene TRBV20-1 combines with J gene TRBJ1-1, with D unresolved. This CDR3 is 13 amino acids long. V shed 0 bases and J shed 7 bases, with 12 bases lying between them. From germline, CDR1 is DFQATT and CDR2 SNEGSKA (reference sequence).

This clonotype was seen only a few times. The gene calls are TRBV2 and TRBJ2-7; D ambiguous. V was trimmed by 4 bases and J by 6 bases, leaving 7 bases between them. Germline V CDR1 and CDR2: SNHLY, FYNNEI. This CDR3 has 11 residues. The CDR3 nucleotides are TGTGCCAGCAGTGTGGGGTCCGAGCAGTACTTC. As protein: CASSVGSEQYF.

This clonotype has at least ten counts. The chain uses TRBV2 and TRBJ1-6; the D gene is possibly TRBD1 (6 bases). The germline V gene has CDR1 SNHLY and CDR2 FYNNEI. This CDR3 contains 14 residues. V was trimmed by 5 bases and J by 6 bases, leaving 11 bases between them. CDR3 in amino acids: CASSTDRFNSPLHF. In DNA, the CDR3 is TGTGCCAGCAGTACCGACAGGTTTAATTCACCCCTCCACTTT.

The chain links TRBV7-2 to TRBJ1-4; 9 positions agree with TRBD1. J was trimmed by 0 bases and V by 2 bases; bases with no gene match: 4. Germline V CDR1 and CDR2: SGHTA, FQGNSA. The length of the CDR3 is 17 residues. The CDR3 coding sequence is TGTGCCAGCAGCTTAACAGGGGGCCCTACAACTAATGAAAAACTGTTTTTT. Amino acid sequence: CASSLTGGPTTNEKLFF.

This clonotype was found many times. The chain joins TRBV7-2 to TRBJ2-2; D call uncertain. CDR1 is SGHTA, CDR2 FQGNSA, per germline. V lost 0 bases, J lost 5 bases, and 7 bases lay in between. This CDR3 spans 14 amino acids. The CDR3 sequence: CASSLAALTGELFF. CDR3 DNA sequence: TGTGCCAGCAGCTTAGCCGCGTTGACCGGGGAGCTGTTTTTT.

This clonotype was observed many times. V is TRBV7-2 and J is TRBJ1-3, with unresolved D. With 5 bases removed from V and 5 bases from J, the gap between germline ends came to 7 bases. Germline lookup yields CDR1 SGHTA and CDR2 FQGNSA. CDR3 length: 12 amino acids. CDR3 amino acids: CASSPSRNTIYF. As DNA, the CDR3 is TGTGCCAGCAGCCCCTCAAGAAACACCATATATTTT.

The chain joins TRBV7-6 to TRBJ2-2; 10 nucleotides line up with TRBD2. Germline CDR1 and CDR2: SGHVS and FNYEAQ. CDR3 length: 17 amino acids. V was clipped by 0 bases and J by 5 bases; unmatched bases: 6. The CDR3 spells CASSLAASGRGTGELFF. The CDR3 region has the DNA TGTGCCAGCAGCTTAGCGGCTAGCGGGAGAGGTACCGGGGAGCTGTTTTTT.

J is TRBJ2-7 and V is TRBV29-1; TRBD2 aligns across 7 bases. The CDR3 loop spans 12 amino acids. The V gene's germline CDR1 is SQVTM and CDR2 ANQGSEA. V gave up 8 bases and J gave up 5 bases; unmatched junction bases: 9. The CDR3 protein is CSREAPGDEQYF. In DNA form, the CDR3 reads TGCAGCCGGGAGGCGCCCGGGGACGAGCAGTACTTC.

This clonotype showed up many times. This chain connects TRBV5-4 to TRBJ1-1, with a possible D match to TRBD1 (6 bases). The V and J ends lost 4 bases and 5 bases respectively, with 15 bases between them. This CDR3 has 14 residues. Germline CDR1 and CDR2: SGHNT and YYREEE (reference sequence). The CDR3: CASSRGGGRTEAFF. The CDR3 nucleotides read TGTGCCAGCAGCAGAGGGGGGGGCAGGACTGAAGCTTTCTTT.

This clonotype was seen at least ten times. The rearrangement uses TRBV11-2 and TRBJ1-1; perhaps TRBD1 as D (5 bases). CDR1 and CDR2 (germline): SGHAT, FQNNGV. The V and J ends lost 0 bases and 8 bases respectively, with 13 bases between them. This CDR3 contains 14 residues. CDR3 residues: CASSLESGPAEAFF. The DNA for the CDR3 is TGTGCCAGCAGCTTAGAGTCAGGGCCGGCGGAAGCTTTCTTT.

This rearrangement joins TRBV13 to TRBJ1-5; possibly TRBD1 for D (5 bases). With 6 bases removed from V and 7 bases from J, the gap between germline ends came to 16 bases. The CDR3 covers 14 residues. The germline V gene has CDR1 PRHDT and CDR2 FYEKMQ (reference sequence). The CDR3 sequence is CASSEGSGRQPQHF. The CDR3 DNA is TGTGCCAGCAGTGAGGGCTCAGGGAGGCAGCCCCAGCATTTT. The complete variable domain, with remaining parts taken from reference TRBV13 and TRBJ1-5, reads AAGVIQSPRHLIKEKRETATLKCYPIPRHDTVYWYQQGPGQDPQFLISFYEKMQSDKGSIPDRFSAQQFSDYHSELNMSSLELGDSALYFCASSEGSGRQPQHFGDGTRLSIL.

J is TRBJ2-3 and V is TRBV20-1, with D possibly being TRBD1 or TRBD2 (6 bases each). The germline V gene encodes CDR1 DFQATT and CDR2 SNEGSKA (reference sequence). This CDR3 region has 14 residues. The V end was cut by 6 bases, the J end by 0 bases, with 13 bases between. The DNA of the CDR3 is TGCAGTGCCGGAGGGGGGAGGAGCACAGATACGCAGTATTTT. Its protein is CSAGGGRSTDTQYF.

The V gene is TRBV25-1, the J gene TRBJ1-4, with D possibly matching TRBD1 (5 bases). V lost 6 bases, J lost 0 bases, and 20 bases lay in between. The germline V gene has CDR1 MGHDK and CDR2 SYGVNS. The CDR3 runs 18 residues. The CDR3 DNA follows: TGTGCCAGCAGGACCTCATTATTGGGGGGAACAACTAATGAAAAACTGTTTTTT. Its translation is CASRTSLLGGTTNEKLFF.

This chain uses TRBV5-1 with TRBJ2-5, with 9 bases lining up with TRBD2. The CDR3 has 15 amino acids. Germline CDR1 and CDR2: SGHRS and YFSETQ. V lost 2 bases and J lost 8; bases outside the gene matches: 10. The CDR3 region is CASSFQGLAGNTQYF. The CDR3 nucleotides read TGCGCCAGCAGCTTCCAGGGGCTAGCGGGAAACACCCAGTACTTC.

This clonotype turned up a few times. The chain links TRBV30 to TRBJ2-7, with no clear D. Per the germline V gene, CDR1 is GTSNPN and CDR2 is SVGIG (reference sequence). V gave up 4 bases and J gave up 6 bases, with 16 bases separating them. The CDR3 is made up of 13 amino acids. Here the CDR3 reads CAWTARSLGEQYF. In DNA form, the CDR3 reads TGTGCCTGGACGGCCCGATCACTCGGCGAGCAGTACTTC.

The chain employs TRBV10-3 and TRBJ1-1; D perhaps matches TRBD1 (5 bases). The germline gives CDR1 ENHRY, CDR2 SYGVKD. With 2 bases removed from V and 11 bases from J, the gap between germline ends came to 18 bases. This CDR3 spans 14 amino acids. The CDR3 nucleotides read TGTGCCATCAGTGAGGAACAGGACCCGAATAAGGCTTTCTTT. Translated: CAISEEQDPNKAFF.

This chain uses TRBV7-3 with TRBJ1-5; 7 nucleotides agree with TRBD1. Germline lookup yields CDR1 SGHTA and CDR2 FQGTGA. This CDR3 comprises 14 residues. The ends lost 7 bases at V and 4 bases at J; junction bases unmatched: 7. The CDR3, as DNA: TGTGCCAGCACCAAGGGGGCCCTTAATCAGCCCCAGCATTTT. This gives the protein CASTKGALNQPQHF.

This clonotype was seen only a few times. The chain employs TRBV25-1 and TRBJ1-2; D gene ambiguous. The CDR3 has 14 amino acids. The V gene's germline CDR1 is MGHDK and CDR2 SYGVNS. V was shortened by 1 base and J by 7 bases, with 13 bases between the two germline ends. CDR3 nucleotides: TGTGCCAGCAGTGAATTCGGAGGGTTACGTGGCTACACCTTC. Encoded protein: CASSEFGGLRGYTF.

In regard to this clonotype: Mismatch with germline at one junction end may stem from a read error. The chain couples TRBV20-1 to TRBJ2-5; D is unclear. Germline CDR1 DFQATT, CDR2 SNEGSKA (reference sequence). The CDR3 length is 8 residues. The CDR3 nucleotides read TGCAGTGCTTATACCCGGGACTTC. This gives the protein CSAYTRDF.

The chain links TRBV2 to TRBJ1-5; no definite D call. CDR3 length equals 14 residues. V was cut by 3 bases and J by 3 bases, with 9 bases left in between. Per germline, CDR1 SNHLY and CDR2 FYNNEI. The CDR3 protein is CASSDVRFNQPQHF. The CDR3 DNA follows: TGTGCCAGCAGTGACGTCCGATTCAATCAGCCCCAGCATTTT.

This chain connects TRBV24-1 to TRBJ1-2, with 9 bases that match TRBD1. The CDR3 consists of 14 residues. Germline assignment: CDR1 KGHDR and CDR2 SFDVKD. The V and J ends lost 11 bases and 7 bases, in that order; junction bases with no gene match: 13. CDR3 protein: CASSLVTGGSGYTF. The CDR3, as DNA: TGTGCCAGCAGCCTAGTAACAGGGGGCAGTGGCTACACCTTC.

This clonotype was counted many times. CDR3 residues: CASSRTGYSNQPQHF. CDR3 in DNA: TGTGCCAGCAGTCGGACTGGTTATAGCAATCAGCCCCAGCATTTT. The chain carries TRBV6-2 or TRBV6-3 and TRBJ1-5; D is uncertain. This CDR3 is 15 amino acids long. The germline V and J ends were trimmed by 5 bases and 0 bases, with 11 bases remaining between them. Germline CDR1 is MNHEY and CDR2 is SVGEGT.

This sequence joins TRBV29-1 and TRBJ2-7; D ambiguous. Germline V gene data show CDR1 as SQVTM and CDR2 as ANQGSEA. This CDR3 region has 9 residues. Trimming pared 1 base from V and 12 bases from J, leaving 7 bases between. The CDR3 spells CSVEGRRYF. CDR3 coding DNA: TGCAGCGTTGAAGGGAGAAGGTACTTC.

About this clonotype itself: At one of its ends the junction is not consistent with the germline gene, which may arise from a read error. J is TRBJ1-4 and V is TRBV7-8; D is perhaps TRBD1 (5 bases). Germline V gene lookup returns CDR1 SGHVS and CDR2 FQNEAQ. The CDR3 contains 16 residues. CDR3 nucleotide sequence: TGTGCCAGCGGCTTGGGCGGGGGGGTGTCTAATGAAAAACTGTTTTTT. It yields the protein CASGLGGGVSNEKLFF.